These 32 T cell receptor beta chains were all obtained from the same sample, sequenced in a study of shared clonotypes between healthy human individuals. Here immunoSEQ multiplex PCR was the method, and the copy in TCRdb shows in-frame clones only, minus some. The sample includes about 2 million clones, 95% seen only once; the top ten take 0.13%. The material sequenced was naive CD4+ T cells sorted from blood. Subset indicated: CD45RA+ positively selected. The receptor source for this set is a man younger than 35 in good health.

The CDR3 DNA sequence: TGTGCCAGCAGCCCCCGGGGGGGAGGCCTTGCAACTAATGAAAAACTGTTTTTT. Its translation: CASSPRGGGLATNEKLFF. The genes are TRBV7-9 and TRBJ1-4; weak D call: TRBD1 (5 bases). The CDR3 totals 18 residues. Germline CDR1 reads SEHNR; CDR2 reads FQNEAQ (reference sequence). Trimming shortened V by 5 bases and J by 0 bases, and 19 bases separated the two germline ends.

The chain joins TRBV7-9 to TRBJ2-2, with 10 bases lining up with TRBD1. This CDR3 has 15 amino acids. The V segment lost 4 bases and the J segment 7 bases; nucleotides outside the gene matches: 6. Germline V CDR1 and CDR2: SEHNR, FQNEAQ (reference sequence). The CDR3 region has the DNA TGTGCCAGCAGCTCGGACAGGGGGTTCGGCGGGGAGCTGTTTTTT. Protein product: CASSSDRGFGGELFF.

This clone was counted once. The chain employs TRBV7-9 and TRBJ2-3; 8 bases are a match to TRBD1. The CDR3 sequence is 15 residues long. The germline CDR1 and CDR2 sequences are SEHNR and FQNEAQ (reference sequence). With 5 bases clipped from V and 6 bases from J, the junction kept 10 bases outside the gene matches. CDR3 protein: CASSVTGQVSDTQYF. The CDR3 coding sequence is TGTGCCAGCAGCGTTACGGGACAGGTGTCTGATACGCAGTATTTT.

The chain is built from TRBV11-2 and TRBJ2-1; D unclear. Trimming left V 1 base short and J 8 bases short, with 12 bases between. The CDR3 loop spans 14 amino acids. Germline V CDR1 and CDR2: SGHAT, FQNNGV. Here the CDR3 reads CASSLGVGRDEQFF. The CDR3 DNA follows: TGTGCCAGCAGCTTAGGGGTAGGGCGAGATGAGCAGTTCTTC.

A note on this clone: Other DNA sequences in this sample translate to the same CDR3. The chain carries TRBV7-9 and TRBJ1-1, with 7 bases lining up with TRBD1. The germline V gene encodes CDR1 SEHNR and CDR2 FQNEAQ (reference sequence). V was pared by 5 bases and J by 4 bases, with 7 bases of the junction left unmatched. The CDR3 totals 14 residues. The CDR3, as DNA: TGTGCCAGCAGCCTGGGGGGACAGAGCACTGAAGCTTTCTTT. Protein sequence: CASSLGGQSTEAFF. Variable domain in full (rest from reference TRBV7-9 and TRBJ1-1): DTGVSQNPRHKITKRGQNVTFRCDPISEHNRLYWYRQTLGQGPEFLTYFQNEAQLEKSRLLSDRFSAERPKGSFSTLEIQRTEQGDSAMYLCASSLGGQSTEAFFGQGTRLTVV.

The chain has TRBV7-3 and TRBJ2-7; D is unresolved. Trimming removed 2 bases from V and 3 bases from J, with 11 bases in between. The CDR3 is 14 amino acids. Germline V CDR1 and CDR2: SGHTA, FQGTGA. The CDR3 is CASSLRPLYYEQYF. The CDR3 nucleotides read TGTGCCAGCAGCTTACGGCCGCTATACTACGAGCAGTACTTC. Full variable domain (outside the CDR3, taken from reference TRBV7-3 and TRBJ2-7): GAGVSQTPSNKVTEKGKYVELRCDPISGHTALYWYRQSLGQGPEFLIYFQGTGAADDSGLPNDRFFAVRPEGSVSTLKIQRTERGDSAVYLCASSLRPLYYEQYFGPGTRLTVT.

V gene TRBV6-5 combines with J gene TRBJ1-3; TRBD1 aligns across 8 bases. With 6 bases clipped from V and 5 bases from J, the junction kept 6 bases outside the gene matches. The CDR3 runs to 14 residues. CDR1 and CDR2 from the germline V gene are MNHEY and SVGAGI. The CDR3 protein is CASRGQGPRNTIYF. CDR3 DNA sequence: TGTGCCAGCAGAGGACAGGGTCCGCGAAACACCATATATTTT.

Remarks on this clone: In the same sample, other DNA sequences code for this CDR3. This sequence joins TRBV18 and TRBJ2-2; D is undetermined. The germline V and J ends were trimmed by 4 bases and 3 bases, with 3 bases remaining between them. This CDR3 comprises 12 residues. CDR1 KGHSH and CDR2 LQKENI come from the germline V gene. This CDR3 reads CASSLYTGELFF. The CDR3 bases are TGTGCCAGCTCACTCTACACCGGGGAGCTGTTTTTT.

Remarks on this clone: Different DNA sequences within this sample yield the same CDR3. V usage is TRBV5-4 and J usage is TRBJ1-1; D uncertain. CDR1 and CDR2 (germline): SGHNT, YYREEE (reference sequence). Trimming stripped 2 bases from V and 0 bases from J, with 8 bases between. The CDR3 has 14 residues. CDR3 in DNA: TGTGCCAGCAGCTTAGGCATGATGAACACTGAAGCTTTCTTT. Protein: CASSLGMMNTEAFF.

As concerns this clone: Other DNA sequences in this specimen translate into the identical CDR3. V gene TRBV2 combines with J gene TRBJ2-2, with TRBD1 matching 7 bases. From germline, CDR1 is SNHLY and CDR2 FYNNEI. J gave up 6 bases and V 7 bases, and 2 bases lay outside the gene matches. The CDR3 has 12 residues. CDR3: CASTRGPGELFF. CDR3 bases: TGTGCCAGCACAAGGGGGCCCGGGGAGCTGTTTTTT.

CDR3 in DNA: TGTGCCAGCACCCCCGCCTACGAGCAGTACTTC. Protein: CASTPAYEQYF. This sequence joins TRBV7-2 and TRBJ2-7; D not resolved. Trimming cost V 7 bases and J 2 bases, with 6 bases left between them. The CDR3 is made up of 11 amino acids. The germline V gene has CDR1 SGHTA and CDR2 FQGNSA.

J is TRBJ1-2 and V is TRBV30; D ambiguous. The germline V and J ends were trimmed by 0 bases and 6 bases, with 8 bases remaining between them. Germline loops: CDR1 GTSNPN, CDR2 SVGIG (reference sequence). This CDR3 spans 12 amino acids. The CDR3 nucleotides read TGTGCCTGGAGTGTAAATACAGATGGCTACACCTTC. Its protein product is CAWSVNTDGYTF.

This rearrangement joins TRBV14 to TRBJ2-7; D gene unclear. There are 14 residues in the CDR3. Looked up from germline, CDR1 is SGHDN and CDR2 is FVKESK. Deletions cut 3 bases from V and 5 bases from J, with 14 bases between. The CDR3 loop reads CASSQSFIRDEQYF. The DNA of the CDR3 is TGTGCCAGCAGCCAGTCATTTATTCGGGACGAGCAGTACTTC. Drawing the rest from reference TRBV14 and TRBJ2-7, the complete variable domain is EAGVTQFPSHSVIEKGQTVTLRCDPISGHDNLYWYRRVMGKEIKFLLHFVKESKQDESGMPNNRFLAERTGGTYSTLKVQPAELEDSGVYFCASSQSFIRDEQYFGPGTRLTVT.

CDR3 bases: TGTGCCAGCAGCCCTACCAACAGGCCCTATGGCTACACCTTC. Translation: CASSPTNRPYGYTF. This chain joins TRBV13 and TRBJ1-2; D possibly corresponds to TRBD1 (5 bases). Germline loops: CDR1 PRHDT, CDR2 FYEKMQ (reference sequence). The CDR3 sequence is 14 residues long. The V end was cut by 5 bases, the J end by 4 bases, with 14 bases between.

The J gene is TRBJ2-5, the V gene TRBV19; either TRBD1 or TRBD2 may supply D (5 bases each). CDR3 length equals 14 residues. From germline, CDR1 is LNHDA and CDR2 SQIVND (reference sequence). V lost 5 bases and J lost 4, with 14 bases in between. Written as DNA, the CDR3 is TGTGCCAGTAGTGTTACACCCGGGGCAGAGACCCAGTACTTC. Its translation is CASSVTPGAETQYF. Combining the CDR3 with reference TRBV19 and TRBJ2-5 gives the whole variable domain DGGITQSPKYLFRKEGQNVTLSCEQNLNHDAMYWYRQDPGQGLRLIYYSQIVNDFQKGDIAEGYSVSREKKESFPLTVTSAQKNPTAFYLCASSVTPGAETQYFGPGTRLLVL.

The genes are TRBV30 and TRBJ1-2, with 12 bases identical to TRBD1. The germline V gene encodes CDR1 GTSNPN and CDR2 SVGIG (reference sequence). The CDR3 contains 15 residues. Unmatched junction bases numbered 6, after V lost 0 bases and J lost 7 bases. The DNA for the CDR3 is TGTGCCTGGAGTGTCCCGGGACAGGGGGCGCGTGGCTACACCTTC. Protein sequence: CAWSVPGQGARGYTF. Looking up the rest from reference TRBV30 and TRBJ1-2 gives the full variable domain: SQTIHQWPATLVQPVGSPLSLECTVEGTSNPNLYWYRQAAGRGLQLLFYSVGIGQISSEVPQNLSASRPQDRQFILSSKKLLLSDSGFYLCAWSVPGQGARGYTFGSGTRLTVV.

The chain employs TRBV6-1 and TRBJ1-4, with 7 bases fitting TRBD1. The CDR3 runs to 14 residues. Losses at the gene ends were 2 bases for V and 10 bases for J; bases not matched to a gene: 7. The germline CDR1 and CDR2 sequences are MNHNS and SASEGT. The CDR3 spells CASSEPSAGGKLFF. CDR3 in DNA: TGTGCCAGCAGTGAACCAAGTGCAGGGGGAAAACTGTTTTTT.

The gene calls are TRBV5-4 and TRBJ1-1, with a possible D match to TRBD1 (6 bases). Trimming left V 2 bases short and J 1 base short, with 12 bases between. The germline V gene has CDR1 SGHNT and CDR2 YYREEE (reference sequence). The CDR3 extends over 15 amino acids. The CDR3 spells CASSFQGRRNTEAFF. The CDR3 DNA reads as TGTGCCAGCAGCTTCCAGGGGCGCAGGAACACTGAAGCTTTCTTT.

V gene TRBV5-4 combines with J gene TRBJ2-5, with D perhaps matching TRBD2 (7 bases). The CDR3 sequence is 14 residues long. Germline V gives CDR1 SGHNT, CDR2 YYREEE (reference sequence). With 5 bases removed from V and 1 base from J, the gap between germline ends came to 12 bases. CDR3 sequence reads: CASSPRGLQETQYF. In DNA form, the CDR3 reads TGTGCCAGCAGTCCGCGGGGGCTCCAAGAGACCCAGTACTTC.

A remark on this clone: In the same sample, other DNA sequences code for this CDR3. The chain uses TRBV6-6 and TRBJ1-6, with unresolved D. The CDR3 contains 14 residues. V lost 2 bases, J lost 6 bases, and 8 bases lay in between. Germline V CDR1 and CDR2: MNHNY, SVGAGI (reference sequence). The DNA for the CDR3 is TGTGCCAGCAGTTACGGGCAGGTTAATTCACCCCTCCACTTT. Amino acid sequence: CASSYGQVNSPLHF.

The CDR3 DNA sequence: TGTGCCAGCAGTTTATTGACTAGCGGGGGGGACGGGACCCAGTACTTC. Amino acids: CASSLLTSGGDGTQYF. The rearrangement uses TRBV28 and TRBJ2-5; TRBD2 aligns across 14 bases. Germline V gene sequence: CDR1 MDHEN, CDR2 SYDVKM. The CDR3 is made up of 16 amino acids. The trim removed 1 base at V and 7 bases at J, leaving 5 bases unmatched.

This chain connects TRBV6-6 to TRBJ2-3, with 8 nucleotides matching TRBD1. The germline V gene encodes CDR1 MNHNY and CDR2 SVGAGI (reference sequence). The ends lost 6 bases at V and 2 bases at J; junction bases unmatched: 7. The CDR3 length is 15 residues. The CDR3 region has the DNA TGTGCCAGCAGCAGGGGACAGGTGATCACAGATACGCAGTATTTT. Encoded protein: CASSRGQVITDTQYF.

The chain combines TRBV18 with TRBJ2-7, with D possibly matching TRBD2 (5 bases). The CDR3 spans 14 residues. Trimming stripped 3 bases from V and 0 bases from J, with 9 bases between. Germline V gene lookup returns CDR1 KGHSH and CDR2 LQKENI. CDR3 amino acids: CASSPEASSYEQYF. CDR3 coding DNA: TGTGCCAGCTCACCGGAGGCTAGCTCCTACGAGCAGTACTTC.

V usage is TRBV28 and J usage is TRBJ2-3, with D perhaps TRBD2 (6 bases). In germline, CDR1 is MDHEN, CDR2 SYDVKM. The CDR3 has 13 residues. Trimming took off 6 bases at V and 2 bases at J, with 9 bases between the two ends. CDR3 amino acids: CASRRGSTDTQYF. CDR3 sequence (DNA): TGTGCCAGCAGGCGGGGTTCCACAGATACGCAGTATTTT.

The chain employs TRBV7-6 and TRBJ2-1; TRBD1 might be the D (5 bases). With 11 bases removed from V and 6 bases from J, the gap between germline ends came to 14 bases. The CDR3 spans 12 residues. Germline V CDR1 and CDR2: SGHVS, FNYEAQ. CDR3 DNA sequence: TGTGCCGTGGGCAGGGCAGTCAATGAGCAGTTCTTC. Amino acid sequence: CAVGRAVNEQFF.

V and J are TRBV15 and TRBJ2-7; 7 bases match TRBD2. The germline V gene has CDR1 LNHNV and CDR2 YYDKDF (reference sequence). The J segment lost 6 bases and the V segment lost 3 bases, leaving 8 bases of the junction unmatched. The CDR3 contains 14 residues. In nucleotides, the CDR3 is TGTGCCACCAGCAGGGACTGGGAGGGAAGCGAGCAGTACTTC. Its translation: CATSRDWEGSEQYF. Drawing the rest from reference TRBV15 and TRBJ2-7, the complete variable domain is DAMVIQNPRYQVTQFGKPVTLSCSQTLNHNVMYWYQQKSSQAPKLLFHYYDKDFNNEADTPDNFQSRRPNTSFCFLDIRSPGLGDTAMYLCATSRDWEGSEQYFGPGTRLTVT.

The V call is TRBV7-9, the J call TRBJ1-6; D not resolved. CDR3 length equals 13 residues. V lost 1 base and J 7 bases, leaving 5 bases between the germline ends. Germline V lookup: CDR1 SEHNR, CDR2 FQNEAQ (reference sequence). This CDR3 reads CASSLEQNSPLHF. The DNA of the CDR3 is TGTGCCAGCAGCTTAGAGCAGAATTCACCCCTCCACTTT.

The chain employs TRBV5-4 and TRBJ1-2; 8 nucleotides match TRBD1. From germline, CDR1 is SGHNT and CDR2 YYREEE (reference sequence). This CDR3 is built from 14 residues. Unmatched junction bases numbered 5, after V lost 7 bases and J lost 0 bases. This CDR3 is CASAQGGTNYGYTF. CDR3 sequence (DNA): TGTGCCAGCGCACAGGGGGGGACTAACTATGGCTACACCTTC.

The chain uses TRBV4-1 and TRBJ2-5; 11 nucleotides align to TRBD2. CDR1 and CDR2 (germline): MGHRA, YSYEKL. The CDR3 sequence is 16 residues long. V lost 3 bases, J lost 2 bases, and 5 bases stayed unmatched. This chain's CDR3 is CASSHVSGGAQETQYF. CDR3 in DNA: TGCGCCAGCAGCCATGTTAGCGGGGGGGCACAAGAGACCCAGTACTTC.

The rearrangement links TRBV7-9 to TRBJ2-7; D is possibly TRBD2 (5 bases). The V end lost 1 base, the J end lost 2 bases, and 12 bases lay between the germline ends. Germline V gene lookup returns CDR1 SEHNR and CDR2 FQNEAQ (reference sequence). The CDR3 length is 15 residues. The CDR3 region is CASSLGTPNPYEQYF. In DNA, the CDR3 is TGTGCCAGCAGCTTAGGGACTCCTAACCCCTACGAGCAGTACTTC.

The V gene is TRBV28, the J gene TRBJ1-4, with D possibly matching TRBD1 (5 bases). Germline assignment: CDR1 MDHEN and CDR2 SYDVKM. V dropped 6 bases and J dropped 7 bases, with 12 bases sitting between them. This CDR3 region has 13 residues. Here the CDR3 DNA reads TGTGCCAGCAGACCGGCGGGGGGTGAAAAACTGTTTTTT. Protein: CASRPAGGEKLFF. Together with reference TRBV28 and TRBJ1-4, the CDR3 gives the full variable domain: DVKVTQSSRYLVKRTGEKVFLECVQDMDHENMFWYRQDPGLGLRLIYFSYDVKMKEKGDIPEGYSVSREKKERFSLILESASTNQTSMYLCASRPAGGEKLFFGSGTQLSVL.

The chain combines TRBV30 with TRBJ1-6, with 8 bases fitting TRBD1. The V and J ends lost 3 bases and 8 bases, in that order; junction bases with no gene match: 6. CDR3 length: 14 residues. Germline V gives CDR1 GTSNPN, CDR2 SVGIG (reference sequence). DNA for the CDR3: TGTGCCTGGAGCTACCCGGACAGGGATTCACCCCTCCACTTT. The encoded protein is CAWSYPDRDSPLHF.